The rows below give T cell receptor beta chains drawn from one sample of a study of T cells after yellow fever vaccination. TCRdb passed the 5' RACE reads through MiXCR, listing each CDR3 protein once. The repertoire holds some 560,000 distinct CDR3 sequences, around a sixth seen once, with approximately 15% in the top ten. The material sequenced was PBMCs, taken 4 to 5 days after the first yellow fever vaccination. The origin of the receptors is a man aged 18 to 35 who received the YFV17D yellow fever vaccine. Each CDR3 is given with its conserved first and last residue. D genes are given only for firm matches. Clone size appears in some rows only: once, few, many, or a class for an expanded clone.

j_call clone_size v_call d_call cdr3_nt cdr3_aa
TRBJ1-5 - TRBV24-1 TRBD1 TGTGCCACCAGTGACGGCCGACAGGGGAACAATCAGCCCCAGCATTTT CATSDGRQGNNQPQHF
TRBJ1-2 - TRBV6-5 - TGTGCCAGCAGTTACTATCCGGGGAGTTCGGGTGGCTACACCTTC CASSYYPGSSGGYTF
TRBJ1-6 - TRBV4-1 TRBD1 TGCGCCAGCAGCCGTTTGGGGGCAGGGGGTAATTCACCCCTCCACTTT CASSRLGAGGNSPLHF
TRBJ1-1 - TRBV5-1 - TGCGCCAGCACGACAGGTGGGAACACTGAAGCTTTCTTT CASTTGGNTEAFF
TRBJ2-3 few TRBV6-2/TRBV6-3 TRBD2 TGTGCCAGCAGTAAATCAACCGGGACTAGCGGGAGAGAAACGCAGTATTTT CASSKSTGTSGRETQYF
TRBJ1-2 few TRBV7-2 - TGTGCCAGCAGCTTAGGAGGGTTTCAGGGCTACACCTTC CASSLGGFQGYTF
TRBJ1-4 - TRBV27 - TGTGCCAGCAGTTTCCAGTGGGGGGGCAATGAAAAACTGTTTTTT CASSFQWGGNEKLFF
TRBJ1-2 many TRBV5-1 - TGCGCCAGCAGCCTCCCGGGGGGGGACTATGGCTACACCTTC CASSLPGGDYGYTF
TRBJ2-3 - TRBV2 TRBD1 TGTGCCAGCAGGGGCCAGGGGGGCACAGATACGCAGTATTTT CASRGQGGTDTQYF
TRBJ1-6 few TRBV20-1 - TGCAGTGCTCAGATGGGGAACAGCCGTAGTTATAGGTCCTATAATTCACCCCTCCACTTT CSAQMGNSRSYRSYNSPLHF
TRBJ2-1 few TRBV12-3/TRBV12-4 - TGTGCCAGCAGTTCCGAGCCCCGTGAGCAGTTCTTC CASSSEPREQFF
TRBJ1-2 few TRBV7-2 - TGTGCCAGCAGCTTCGCTCAACTCTATGGCTACACCTTC CASSFAQLYGYTF
TRBJ2-7 - TRBV4-1 TRBD2 TGCGCCAGCAGCCAAGTTCCAGCGGGGGGGCAATACGAGCAGTACTTC CASSQVPAGGQYEQYF
TRBJ2-2 many TRBV6-4 - TGTGCCAGCAGTCCCCGGGACACCGGGGAGCTGTTTTTT CASSPRDTGELFF
TRBJ1-2 - TRBV19 - TGTGCCAGTAGTGCGCGCGGAGGTCTGAGCTACACCTTC CASSARGGLSYTF
TRBJ2-3 few TRBV3-1 TRBD1 TGTGCCAGCAGCCAAGGGACAGGAGCGCTAGATACGCAGTATTTT CASSQGTGALDTQYF
TRBJ2-7 - TRBV6-2/TRBV6-3 - TGTGCCAGCAGTTACTCGTGGGCCGAGCAGTACTTC CASSYSWAEQYF
TRBJ1-6 - TRBV27 - TGTGCCAGCAGTGGTGCAGGGAATTCACCCCTCCACTTT CASSGAGNSPLHF
TRBJ2-5 - TRBV5-6 - TGTGCCAGCTATCCCTGGGGGGCAGGGGAGACCCAGTACTTC CASYPWGAGETQYF
TRBJ1-1 few TRBV6-1 - TGTGCCAGCAGCGTCCGAGGGGGACCGAACACTGAAGCTTTCTTT CASSVRGGPNTEAFF
TRBJ1-5 - TRBV6-2/TRBV6-3 - TGTGCCAGCGCCCAGAGGAGCAATCAGCCCCAGCATTTT CASAQRSNQPQHF
TRBJ1-4 - TRBV10-3 - TGTGCCAGCCGGGACCATAATGAAAAACTGTTTTTT CASRDHNEKLFF
TRBJ2-5 few TRBV5-6 TRBD1 TGTGCCAGCAGCTACGGGACAGGGGGTTTGGAGACCCAGTACTTC CASSYGTGGLETQYF
TRBJ2-3 few TRBV11-2 TRBD2 TGTGCCAGCAGCCACACAACTAGCGGGGGGCCAGATACGCAGTATTTT CASSHTTSGGPDTQYF
TRBJ1-1 - TRBV6-5 - TGTGCCAGCAGTTTTAATGCAGGGGAGAACACTGAAGCTTTCTTT CASSFNAGENTEAFF
TRBJ1-1 few TRBV5-1 - TGCGCCAGCAGTCGGGGTGGGACAACTAACACTGAAGCTTTCTTT CASSRGGTTNTEAFF
TRBJ2-2 - TRBV5-1 - TGCGCCAGCAGCTCAGAGGGCAGGGGGAACACCGGGGAGCTGTTTTTT CASSSEGRGNTGELFF
TRBJ1-1 few TRBV5-1 - TGCGCCAGCAGCTCGCCCCTCCAGGGCGTCACTGAAGCTTTCTTT CASSSPLQGVTEAFF
TRBJ2-1 few TRBV5-1 TRBD2 TGCGCCAGCAGCTTAGCACTAGCGGACAATGAGCAGTTCTTC CASSLALADNEQFF
TRBJ2-5 - TRBV11-2 - TGTGCCAGCAGCTTAGACACCCCGACTCAAGAGACCCAGTACTTC CASSLDTPTQETQYF
TRBJ1-2 few TRBV12-3/TRBV12-4 - TGTGCCAGCACCTCAGGGGCTGGCTACACCTTC CASTSGAGYTF
TRBJ2-2 many TRBV9 - TGTGCCAGCAGCGTAGGGACGAACACCGGGGAGCTGTTTTTT CASSVGTNTGELFF
TRBJ2-7 - TRBV12-3/TRBV12-4 - TGTGCCAGCAGTTTGGTGGACACCCTCTCCTACGAGCAGTACTTC CASSLVDTLSYEQYF
TRBJ2-3 few TRBV9 TRBD2 TGTGCCAGCAGCGTGTCCGGGGGGACAGATACGCAGTATTTT CASSVSGGTDTQYF
TRBJ1-1 few TRBV13 - TGTGCCAGCAGCATCGAGGGAGGGATGACTGAAGCTTTCTTT CASSIEGGMTEAFF
TRBJ2-3 few TRBV5-1 TRBD2 TGCGCCAGCAGCTTCCCCAGCGGGGGGGCCGCAGATACGCAGTATTTT CASSFPSGGAADTQYF
TRBJ2-1 - TRBV15 - TGTGCCACCTCTCGGATCGGGTTTGGAGAGCAGTTCTTC CATSRIGFGEQFF
TRBJ1-1 - TRBV28 - TGTGCCAGCAGTCCACTTTACCCACAACCGGGGAACACTGAAGCTTTCTTT CASSPLYPQPGNTEAFF
TRBJ1-6 few TRBV20-1 - TGCAGTGCTAGAGTAGAGGGACGATCCTATAATTCACCCCTCCACTTT CSARVEGRSYNSPLHF